This T cell receptor (beta chain) was documented in a study of T cells after yellow fever vaccination. Study context: SMART-Seq v4 Ultra Low Input prepared the low-cell-number fractions.

V dropped 5 bases and J dropped 1 base, with 15 bases sitting between them. CDR1 and CDR2 (germline): SGHRS, YFSETQ. The CDR3 contains 15 residues. General study findings and limits: Some clonotypes were seen in both the CD4 and the CD8 compartments. These made up a small share and likely arose from convergent recombination. The secondary response was weaker, and its peak arrived faster, on day 5 versus 15.

As TCR cDNA was made by 5'RACE template switching, a universal primer site and UMIs were added. Via MiXCR, TCRdb re-called the 5' RACE reads, giving one row per CDR3 protein. The sample includes approximately 330,000 distinct CDR3 sequences, roughly an eighth seen only once; the top ten take around 3%. This clonotype was counted only a few times. Its antigen is not known. The sequences come from CD4+ T cells sorted from PBMCs, collected 15 days after the yellow fever booster vaccination. The clonotype was recovered from a man between 18 and 29 years old who received the YFV17D yellow fever vaccine. This chain uses TRBV5-1 with TRBJ2-5; perhaps TRBD2 as D (6 bases). This CDR3 is CASRGGQTIQETQYF. Written as DNA, the CDR3 is TGCGCCAGCAGGGGAGGCCAAACCATCCAAGAGACCCAGTACTTC.